Described below is a single TCR beta chain sequence and its context. Its matching antigen is unknown. There are 14 residues in the CDR3. Germline CDR1 SGHNT, CDR2 YYREEE (reference sequence). The data derive from a study of monozygotic twins with inflammatory bowel disease. The study, taken as a whole, reports: The data offered no way to tell different T cell subtypes apart.

Staff drew a roughly 2.5 ml blood sample from each donor. TCRdb re-analyzed the 5' RACE reads; it lists each CDR3 protein once, without DNA. The specimen's table records over 90,000 distinct CDR3 sequences. Sequences were obtained from blood. This chain links TRBV5-4 with TRBJ2-6; checking the TCRdb D call of TRBD1 is not possible without DNA. This clonotype was sampled from a human donor with ulcerative colitis or Crohn's disease, or a healthy co-twin of an affected twin (not recorded which). The CDR3 is CASRYGPGANVLTF.